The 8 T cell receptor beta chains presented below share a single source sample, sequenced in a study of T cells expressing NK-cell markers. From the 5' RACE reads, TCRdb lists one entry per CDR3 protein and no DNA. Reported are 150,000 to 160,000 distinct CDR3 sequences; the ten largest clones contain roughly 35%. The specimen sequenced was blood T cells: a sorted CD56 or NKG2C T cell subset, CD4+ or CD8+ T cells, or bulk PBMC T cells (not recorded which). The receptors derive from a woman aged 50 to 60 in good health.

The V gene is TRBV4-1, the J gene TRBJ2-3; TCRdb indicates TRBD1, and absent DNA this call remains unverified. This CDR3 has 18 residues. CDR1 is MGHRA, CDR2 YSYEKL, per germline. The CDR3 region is CASSLTKKVGQGTDTQYF.

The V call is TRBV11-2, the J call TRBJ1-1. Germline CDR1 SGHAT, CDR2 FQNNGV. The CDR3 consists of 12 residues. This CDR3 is CASSRRVTEAFF.

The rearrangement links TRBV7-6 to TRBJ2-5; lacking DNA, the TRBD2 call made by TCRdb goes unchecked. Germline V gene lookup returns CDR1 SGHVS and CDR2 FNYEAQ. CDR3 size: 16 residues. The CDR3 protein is CASSLGPSGKGETQYF.

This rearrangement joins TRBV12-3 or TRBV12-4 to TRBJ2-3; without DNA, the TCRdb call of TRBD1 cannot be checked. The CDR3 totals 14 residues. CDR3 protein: CASRSGTGADTQYF.

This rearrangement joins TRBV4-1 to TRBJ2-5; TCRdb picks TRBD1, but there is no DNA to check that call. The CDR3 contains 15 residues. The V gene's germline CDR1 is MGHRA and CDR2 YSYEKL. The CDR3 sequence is CASSQGGFIQETQYF.

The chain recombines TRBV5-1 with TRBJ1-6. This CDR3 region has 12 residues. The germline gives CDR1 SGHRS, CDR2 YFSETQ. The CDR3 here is CASSLSGSPLHF.

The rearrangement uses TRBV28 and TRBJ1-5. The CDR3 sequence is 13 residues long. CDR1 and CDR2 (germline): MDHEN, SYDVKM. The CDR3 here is CASRVLGRQPQHF. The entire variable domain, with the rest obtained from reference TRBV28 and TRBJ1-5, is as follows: DVKVTQSSRYLVKRTGEKVFLECVQDMDHENMFWYRQDPGLGLRLIYFSYDVKMKEKGDIPEGYSVSREKKERFSLILESASTNQTSMYLCASRVLGRQPQHFGDGTRLSIL.

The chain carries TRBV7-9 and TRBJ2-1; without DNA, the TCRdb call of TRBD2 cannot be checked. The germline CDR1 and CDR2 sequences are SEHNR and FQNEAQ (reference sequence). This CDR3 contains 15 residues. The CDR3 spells CASTLRTSAYNEQFF.